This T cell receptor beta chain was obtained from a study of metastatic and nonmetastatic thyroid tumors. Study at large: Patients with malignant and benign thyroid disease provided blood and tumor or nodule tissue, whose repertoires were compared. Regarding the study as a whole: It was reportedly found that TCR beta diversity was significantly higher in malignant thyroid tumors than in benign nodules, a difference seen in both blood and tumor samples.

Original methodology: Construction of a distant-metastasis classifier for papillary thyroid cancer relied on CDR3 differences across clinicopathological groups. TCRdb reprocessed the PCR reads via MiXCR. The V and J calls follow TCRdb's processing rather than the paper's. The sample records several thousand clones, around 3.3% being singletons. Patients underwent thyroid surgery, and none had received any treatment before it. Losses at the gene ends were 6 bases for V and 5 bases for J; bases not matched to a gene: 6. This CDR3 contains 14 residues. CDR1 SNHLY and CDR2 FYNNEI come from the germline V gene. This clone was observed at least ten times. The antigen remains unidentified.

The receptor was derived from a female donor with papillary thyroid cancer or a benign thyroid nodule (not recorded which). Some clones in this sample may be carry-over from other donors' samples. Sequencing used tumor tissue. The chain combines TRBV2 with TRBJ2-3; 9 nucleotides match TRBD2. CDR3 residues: CASRGGLAGDTQYF. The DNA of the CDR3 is TGTGCCAGCAGGGGGGGACTAGCAGGAGATACGCAGTATTTT.